The TCR beta chain under discussion was sequenced for a study of blood T cell repertoires in COVID-19 (dated by TCRdb to the early 2020s). Regarding the research as a whole: Samples from collaborators originated in the United States, Italy and Spain and spanned both the acute and convalescent phases of COVID-19. The prospective study material was composed of cDNA or gDNA derived from T cells, B-cell-depleted T cells, or PBMCs. Deeply sampled blood TCRbeta repertoires from subjects exposed to, actively infected with, or recovered from COVID-19 were included in the dataset. The repertoires were released in a freely available public database intended as a resource for research on the immune response to SARS-CoV-2. The samples were drawn from the first 160 participants of the ongoing ImmuneRACE study and from under 1,500 subjects provided by 6 global collaborators. The sample metadata nearly always contained a de-identified subject ID, COVID-19 status, age in years and sex. Where available, HLA class I and class II types were obtained from metadata supplied by the sample provider rather than from assay-based typing.

CDR1 is given as MNHEY and CDR2 as SMNVEV, both from the germline V gene (reference sequence). From cysteine to phenylalanine, the CDR3 is 15 amino acids long. This entry keeps only the CDR3 DNA: 45 bases, framed from base 1. Trimming accounts for 8 bases at V and 4 bases at J, while the number of junction bases matched to no gene is 11. Broader findings and caveats from the paper: How much clinical and demographic metadata was included differed by source and by participant, and the metadata was provided uncurated.

Whole blood was collected in K2EDTA tubes by collaborating institutions according to the institutions' own protocols. For TCRbeta analysis, collaborators shipped samples as frozen whole blood, isolated PBMCs, or DNA extracted from either of those sample types. TCRbeta CDR3 regions were amplified from genomic DNA by means of the immunoSEQ Assay, a bias-controlled multiplex PCR. The authors' analysis ran thus. The number of nucleated cells in each sample was estimated by amplification of reference gene primers within the assay. To quantify the absolute abundance of each unique TCRbeta CDR3 rearrangement, sequence reads were collapsed and filtered. Productive Simpson clonality was computed per sample as the square root of Simpson's diversity index over productive rearrangements. Sourced from immuneACCESS, this table was stored by TCRdb with only in-frame sequences that have V and J called. A share of the clones is absent; for the studies checked, an unresolved V gene accounts for under half, and the remainder has no known explanation. V and J calls and clone size are as listed in that table; D and trimming were resolved from the DNA. Present in this sample are about 40,000 clones, about 88% of which were seen just once. Approximately 2.6% of the sample belongs to the ten largest clones.

In regard to this clone: Its antigen has not been determined. Per-base qualities were not stored, and no clone one base away is much larger.

Material for sequencing was peripheral blood. This clonotype was obtained from a human donor in a cohort sampled during active COVID-19. The rearranged chain carries TRBV27 and TRBJ2-1, with 7 bases in between that match TRBD1. The CDR3 reads CASGMRQGAYNEQFF. The DNA sequence is as follows: TGTGCCAGCGGGATGCGACAGGGAGCGTACAATGAGCAGTTCTTC.